This T cell receptor (beta chain) stems from a study of blood T cell repertoires in COVID-19. Cohorts were determined from participant-reported clinical history. J lost 0 bases, V lost 6 bases, and 8 bases had no gene match. The length of the CDR3 is 16 residues. The germline gives CDR1 MNHEY, CDR2 SMNVEV (reference sequence). TCRdb keeps only in-frame clones here, not all; method: immunoSEQ multiplex PCR. This table has 250,000 to 300,000 clones, more than 75% appearing once. This clonotype was obtained from a woman in her thirties or forties with acute COVID-19. This chain joins TRBV27 and TRBJ2-7, with TRBD2 matching over 10 bases. Sequencing used PBMCs or T cells enriched from blood (not recorded which). The CDR3 sequence is CASSPGTSAHSYEQYF. For the CDR3, the DNA is TGTGCCAGCAGCCCAGGGACTAGCGCGCACTCCTACGAGCAGTACTTC.